This T cell receptor beta chain was profiled in a study of long-term antiretroviral therapy in people with HIV. Study-level results: Absence of data on ART adherence, viral resistance or therapy changes was noted.

The germline gives CDR1 ENHRY, CDR2 SYGVKD. The trim removed 3 bases at V and 6 bases at J, leaving 11 bases unmatched. This CDR3 spans 16 amino acids. In regard to this clone: Its antigen is unidentified.

This was the immunoSEQ v3.0 assay at survey level. The repertoire was sequenced with immunoSEQ multiplex PCR; TCRdb's copy has only in-frame clones and lacks some. The data hold fewer than 20,000 clones, with around 94% observed a single time. Sequenced material: unsorted PBMCs, taken approximately 6.4 years after starting antiretroviral therapy. The source of this sequence is a woman aged 45-65 years with HIV. V is TRBV10-3 and J is TRBJ2-1; 7 nucleotides align to TRBD2. CDR3 sequence: CAISDGRAGVSNEQFF. CDR3 nucleotide sequence: TGTGCCATCAGTGATGGGAGGGCGGGAGTAAGCAATGAGCAGTTCTTC.